This note documents a single T cell receptor beta chain sequence. This record belongs to a study of control samples from healthy donors and cancer patients. Germline V gene sequence: CDR1 MDHEN, CDR2 SYDVKM. There are 13 residues in the CDR3. V dropped 3 bases and J dropped 6 bases, with 11 bases sitting between them. The method was immunoSEQ multiplex PCR; TCRdb's version includes in-frame clones alone and lacks a portion of them. Here the sample spans about 150,000 clones, just over 85% being singletons. The sequencing sample was made of blood. The V gene is TRBV28, the J gene TRBJ1-2; D remains ambiguous. This clonotype originated in a man between 18 and 29 years old in good health. The CDR3, as DNA: TGTGCCAGCAGTTTGGCAGGTTATGATGGCTACACCTTC. It encodes CASSLAGYDGYTF.